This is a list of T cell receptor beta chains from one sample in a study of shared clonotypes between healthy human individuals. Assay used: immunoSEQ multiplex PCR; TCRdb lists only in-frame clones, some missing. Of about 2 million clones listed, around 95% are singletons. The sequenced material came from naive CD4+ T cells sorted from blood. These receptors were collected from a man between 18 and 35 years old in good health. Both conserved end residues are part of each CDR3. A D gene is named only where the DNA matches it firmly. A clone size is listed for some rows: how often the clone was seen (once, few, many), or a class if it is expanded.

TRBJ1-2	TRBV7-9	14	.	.	TGTGCCAGCAGCTTAGCCGGGCTGCTGTATGGCTACACCTTC	CASSLAGLLYGYTF
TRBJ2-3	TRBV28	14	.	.	TGTGCCAGCAACGCCCAGGGGTACACAGATACGCAGTATTTT	CASNAQGYTDTQYF
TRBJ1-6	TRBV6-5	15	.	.	TGTGCCAGCAGTACTACAGGGTCCCCTAATTCACCCCTCCACTTT	CASSTTGSPNSPLHF
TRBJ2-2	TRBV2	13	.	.	TGTGCCTGCCGGGATAGGAACACCGGGGAGCTGTTTTTT	CACRDRNTGELFF
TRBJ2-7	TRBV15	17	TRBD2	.	TGTGCCACCAGCAGGGCGTGGAGTAGCGGGAGCTCCTACGAGCAGTACTTC	CATSRAWSSGSSYEQYF
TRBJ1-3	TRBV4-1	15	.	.	TGCGCCAGCAGCCAAGAGGCCGGGGCTGGAAACACCATATATTTT	CASSQEAGAGNTIYF
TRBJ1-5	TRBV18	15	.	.	TGTGCCAGCTCACCAATGGGGGGGGTGCCTCAGCCCCAGCATTTT	CASSPMGGVPQPQHF
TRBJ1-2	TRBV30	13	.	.	TGTGCCTGGGGGAGAGGAGAACTCTATGGCTACACCTTC	CAWGRGELYGYTF
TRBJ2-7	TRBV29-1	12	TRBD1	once	TGCAGCGTCGGGACAGGGCCCTACGAGCAGTACTTC	CSVGTGPYEQYF
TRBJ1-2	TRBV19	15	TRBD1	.	TGTGCCAGTAGTATGACTCGGACAGGGGCCTATGGCTACACCTTC	CASSMTRTGAYGYTF
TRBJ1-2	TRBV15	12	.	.	TGTGCCACCAGTTCCAGGGGCCGGGGCTACACCTTC	CATSSRGRGYTF
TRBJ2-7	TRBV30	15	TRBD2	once	TGTGCCTGCGAAAAGCGAGCGGGATTCGGTCTCGAGCAGTACTTC	CACEKRAGFGLEQYF
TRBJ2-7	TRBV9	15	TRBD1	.	TGTGCCCGCCTAGTAATAGACAGGGGGAGCAACGAGCAGTACTTC	CARLVIDRGSNEQYF
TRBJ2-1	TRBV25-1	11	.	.	TGTGCCAGCAGTGAATTTAATGAGCAGTTCTTC	CASSEFNEQFF
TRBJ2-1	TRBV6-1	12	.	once	TGTGCCAGCGACTGGAATATGAATGAGCAGTTCTTC	CASDWNMNEQFF
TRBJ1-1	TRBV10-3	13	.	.	TGTGCCATCAGTGTTTTCTTGGAGACTGAAGCTTTCTTT	CAISVFLETEAFF
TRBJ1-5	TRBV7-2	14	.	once	TGTGCCAGCAGCTTTTCCCGAGGGGATCAGCCCCAGCATTTT	CASSFSRGDQPQHF
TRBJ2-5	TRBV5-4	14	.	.	TGTGCCAGCAGCTTGGCCTCACGAGGGGAGACCCAGTACTTC	CASSLASRGETQYF
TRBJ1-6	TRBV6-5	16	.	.	TGTGCCAGCAGTTACTTCTCGAGGTGGTCCAATTCACCCCTCCACTTT	CASSYFSRWSNSPLHF
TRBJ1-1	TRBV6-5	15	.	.	TGTGCCAGCAGTTACTCGAACACAATGAACACTGAAGCTTTCTTT	CASSYSNTMNTEAFF
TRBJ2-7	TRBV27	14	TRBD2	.	TGTGCCAGCCATAGGGGCGGGAGGACCTACGAGCAGTACTTC	CASHRGGRTYEQYF
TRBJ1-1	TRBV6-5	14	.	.	TGTGCCAGCAGTTACGGGACAACGAACACTGAAGCTTTCTTT	CASSYGTTNTEAFF
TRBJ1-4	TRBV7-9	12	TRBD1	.	TGTGCCAGCAGCTTAGACAGGGGAAAACTGTTTTTT	CASSLDRGKLFF
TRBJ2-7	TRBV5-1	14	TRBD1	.	TGCGCCAGCAGCTTGGCGGGACAGCTCTACGAGCAGTACTTC	CASSLAGQLYEQYF
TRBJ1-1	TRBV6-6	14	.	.	TGTGCCAGCAGGCGCGGGTCGAAGAACACTGAAGCTTTCTTT	CASRRGSKNTEAFF
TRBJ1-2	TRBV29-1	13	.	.	TGCAGCGCTGAAGGAGGAACCAAGTATGGCTACACCTTC	CSAEGGTKYGYTF
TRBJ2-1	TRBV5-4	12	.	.	TGTGCCAGCAGCGAACGGTACGGTGAGCAGTTCTTC	CASSERYGEQFF
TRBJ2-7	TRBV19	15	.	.	TGTGCCAGTAGTATAGCATTGATATCTTCCTACGAGCAGTACTTC	CASSIALISSYEQYF
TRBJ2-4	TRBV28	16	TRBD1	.	TGTGCCAGCAGTTCGGGGACAGGGGGAATTTTGGACATTCAGTACTTC	CASSSGTGGILDIQYF
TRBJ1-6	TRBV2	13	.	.	TGTGCCAGCAGTGAAATGGGGGTTTCACCCCTCCACTTT	CASSEMGVSPLHF
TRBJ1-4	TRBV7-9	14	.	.	TGTGCCAGCAGCTCTCGGTCCCTTAATGAAAAACTGTTTTTT	CASSSRSLNEKLFF
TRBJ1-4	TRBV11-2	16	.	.	TGTGCCAGCAGCTTAGAAGAGTCATGGGTTGGAGAAAAACTGTTTTTT	CASSLEESWVGEKLFF
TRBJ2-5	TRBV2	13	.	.	TGTGCCAGCAGTGGACGGTACCAAGAGACCCAGTACTTC	CASSGRYQETQYF
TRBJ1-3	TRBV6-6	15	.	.	TGTGCCAGCAGCCGGGCTGGACAGTCTGGAAACACCATATATTTT	CASSRAGQSGNTIYF
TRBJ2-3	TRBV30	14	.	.	TGTGCCTGGAGTGTACTCGCCGGCACAGATACGCAGTATTTT	CAWSVLAGTDTQYF
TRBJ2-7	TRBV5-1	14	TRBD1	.	TGCGCCAGCAAGCGGACAGGGGATTCCTACGAGCAGTACTTC	CASKRTGDSYEQYF
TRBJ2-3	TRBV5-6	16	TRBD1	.	TGTGCCAGCAGCCCGGAACAGGGGGCTTTCACAGATACGCAGTATTTT	CASSPEQGAFTDTQYF
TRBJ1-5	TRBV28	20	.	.	TGTGCCAGCAGTTTAGGCCCAAGGATGGGACGGAAATATAGCAATCAGCCCCAGCATTTT	CASSLGPRMGRKYSNQPQHF
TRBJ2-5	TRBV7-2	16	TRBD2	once	TGTGCCAGCAGCCCTCAGGGAGCGGGGCCCCAAGAGACCCAGTACTTC	CASSPQGAGPQETQYF
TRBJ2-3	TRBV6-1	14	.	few	TGTGCCAGCAGGAGGGGGGGCGTCACAGATACGCAGTATTTT	CASRRGGVTDTQYF
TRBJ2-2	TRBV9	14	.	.	TGTGCCAGCAGCGTAGGGACGAACACCGGGGAGCTGTTTTTT	CASSVGTNTGELFF
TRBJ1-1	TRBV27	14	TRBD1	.	TGTGCCAGCAGTTTAGTGACAGGGAGCACTGAAGCTTTCTTT	CASSLVTGSTEAFF